This T cell receptor beta chain is drawn from a study of cytomegalovirus exposure and HLA in healthy donors. The PCR used 60 Vbeta and 13 Jbeta primers. TCRdb's table, derived via immunoSEQ multiplex PCR, lists solely in-frame clones and lacks some. Of under 95,000 clones listed, over 60% are singletons. From germline, CDR1 is LNHDA and CDR2 SQIVND (reference sequence). Trimming left V 2 bases short and J 4 bases short, with 8 bases between. The CDR3 is made up of 13 amino acids. The TCR originated in a man between 25 and 39 years old in good health and CMV-seropositive. J is TRBJ1-1 and V is TRBV19; D unclear. The sequencing input was PBMCs. The CDR3 reads CASSINPRTEAFF. CDR3 bases: TGTGCCAGTAGTATAAACCCGCGCACTGAAGCTTTCTTT.